This T cell receptor beta chain was captured by sequencing in a study of tumor-infiltrating lymphocytes in primary liver carcinoma. Across the study: The patients included men and women who were aged 30 to 69 years.

Germline CDR1 is SGHAT and CDR2 is FQNNGV. The CDR3 runs 14 residues. Trimming took off 4 bases at V and 5 bases at J, with 14 bases between the two ends. General observations from the study: The overlap of tumor-adjacent and tumor-blood pairs was smaller than that of tumor region pairs.

Germline DNA was also extracted, and blood RNA derived from unsorted whole blood. This clonotype appeared many times. Its antigen is not identified. The input was roughly 0.5 ug total RNA; TCR beta cDNA was made from it with a constant-region primer. Three nested multiplex PCR rounds, a slightly modified ARM-PCR, produced the libraries for TCR beta. Amplification in the first two PCR rounds was performed using TRBV1-TRBV30 forward primers and a C-beta reverse primer for 9 to 11 cycles each. TCRdb called the multiplex PCR reads again in MiXCR, with one record for every CDR3 protein. Altogether 150,000 to 200,000 distinct CDR3 sequences are present, 65% being singletons, with the ten largest covering approximately 6.5%.

The rearrangement joins TRBV11-2 to TRBJ1-2, with D possibly matching TRBD1 (6 bases). Specimen: peripheral blood. This clonotype was sampled from a woman in her sixties with primary liver carcinoma and hepatitis B virus infection. CDR3 sequence reads: CASSSHRDGYGYTF. The DNA of the CDR3 is TGTGCCAGCAGCTCCCACAGGGATGGGTATGGCTACACCTTC.